These 18 T cell receptor beta chains were sequenced from one sample in a study of T cells in localized non-small cell lung cancer. Assay: immunoSEQ multiplex PCR; the TCRdb copy retains only in-frame clones and omits some. The sample records approximately 14,000 clones, about 80% being singletons. The sequenced sample was peripheral blood, obtained before any cancer treatment. These receptors were taken from a female donor at least 60 years old with stage I squamous cell lung carcinoma.

The J gene is TRBJ2-3, the V gene TRBV7-2; no definite D call. This CDR3 is 13 amino acids long. Trimming left V 4 bases short and J 3 bases short, with 8 bases between. From germline, CDR1 is SGHTA and CDR2 FQGNSA. The CDR3 sequence is CASSYKWTDTQYF. The CDR3 DNA follows: TGTGCCAGCAGCTATAAGTGGACAGATACGCAGTATTTT.

This clone was picked up one time. J is TRBJ2-1 and V is TRBV4-1, with TRBD2 matching 12 bases. The CDR3 has 17 amino acids. Trimming took 1 base from V and 8 from J; bases not matched to a gene: 9. Germline V CDR1 and CDR2: MGHRA, YSYEKL. The CDR3 region has the DNA TGCGCCAGCAGCCAAGCGACCCTAGCGGGGGGGCGAGATGAGCAGTTCTTC. Its translation is CASSQATLAGGRDEQFF.

This clone was seen a few times. This chain connects TRBV12-5 to TRBJ2-5, with D perhaps TRBD1 (6 bases). The germline gives CDR1 LGHNT, CDR2 FRNRAP. V was shortened by 1 base and J by 5 bases, with 17 bases between the two germline ends. The CDR3 is 16 amino acids. The CDR3 nucleotides read TGTGCTAGTGGTTTGGGGGATTTACAGGGTCCGGAGACCCAGTACTTC. Protein sequence: CASGLGDLQGPETQYF. Using reference TRBV12-5 and TRBJ2-5 for the parts outside the CDR3, the full variable domain is DARVTQTPRHKVTEMGQEVTMRCQPILGHNTVFWYRQTMMQGLELLAYFRNRAPLDDSGMPKDRFSAEMPDATLATLKIQPSEPRDSAVYFCASGLGDLQGPETQYFGPGTRLLVL.

The rearrangement links TRBV6-5 to TRBJ2-7, with D perhaps being TRBD1 or TRBD2 (6 bases each). Germline lookup yields CDR1 MNHEY and CDR2 SVGAGI. The CDR3 runs 15 residues. V was clipped by 0 bases and J by 4 bases, with 13 bases between them. The CDR3 spells CASSYSSGQGYEQYF. The CDR3, as DNA: TGTGCCAGCAGTTACTCGAGCGGGCAGGGGTACGAGCAGTACTTC.

The CDR3 spells CASSLAAGVRETQYF. The CDR3 DNA sequence: TGTGCCAGCAGCTTGGCCGCGGGGGTTCGGGAGACCCAGTACTTC. The J gene is TRBJ2-5, the V gene TRBV5-4; 7 bases map to TRBD2. Per the germline V gene, CDR1 is SGHNT and CDR2 is YYREEE (reference sequence). V lost 0 bases and J lost 5; bases outside the gene matches: 7. The CDR3 has 15 residues.

The V call is TRBV7-6, the J call TRBJ2-7, with 8 positions matching TRBD2. With 1 base clipped from V and 1 base from J, the junction kept 6 bases outside the gene matches. Germline CDR1 is SGHVS and CDR2 is FNYEAQ. This CDR3 spans 16 amino acids. Here the CDR3 reads CASSLGVAGNSYEQYF. The CDR3 DNA reads TGTGCCAGCAGCTTAGGGGTAGCGGGGAATTCCTACGAGCAGTACTTC.

This rearrangement joins TRBV19 to TRBJ1-1; D might be TRBD1 (6 bases). The CDR3 is made up of 15 amino acids. Germline values: CDR1 LNHDA, CDR2 SQIVND (reference sequence). Trimming left V 6 bases short and J 4 bases short, with 18 bases between. The CDR3, as DNA: TGTGCCAGTAGCGTGGGAAGGGGGGCCTTCACTGAAGCTTTCTTT. It yields the protein CASSVGRGAFTEAFF.

V and J are TRBV7-9 and TRBJ1-4; the D is unclear. This CDR3 has 14 amino acids. Germline V gives CDR1 SEHNR, CDR2 FQNEAQ (reference sequence). V lost 5 bases and J 4 bases, leaving 11 bases between the germline ends. CDR3 protein: CASSRPAINEKLFF. CDR3 in DNA: TGTGCCAGCAGCCGCCCGGCCATTAATGAAAAACTGTTTTTT.

The rearrangement uses TRBV5-6 and TRBJ2-2; 7 nucleotides line up with TRBD1. Per the germline V gene, CDR1 is SGHDT and CDR2 is YYEEEE. Trimming took 1 base from V and 4 from J; bases not matched to a gene: 4. This CDR3 contains 15 residues. CDR3 sequence (DNA): TGTGCCAGCAGCTTGACAGGGGCGTCCACCGGGGAGCTGTTTTTT. Residues: CASSLTGASTGELFF.

In this sample, this clone turned up a few times. CDR3 residues: CASSRLGGLEAFF. The CDR3 DNA sequence: TGCGCCAGCAGTAGGCTTGGCGGTCTTGAAGCTTTCTTT. This rearrangement joins TRBV10-1 to TRBJ1-1; D is ambiguous. The CDR3 consists of 13 residues. The ends were cut back, 5 bases at V and 7 bases at J, with 14 bases in the middle. CDR1 is WNHNN, CDR2 SYGVQD, per germline (reference sequence).

This clone came up a few times. The rearrangement links TRBV19 to TRBJ2-1, with 8 bases fitting TRBD2. Germline loops: CDR1 LNHDA, CDR2 SQIVND (reference sequence). Trimming at V came to 5 bases and at J to 0 bases, leaving 3 bases not matched to a gene. The CDR3 sequence is 15 residues long. CDR3 region: CASSLSGSSYNEQFF. In DNA, the CDR3 is TGTGCCAGTAGTTTAAGCGGGAGCTCCTACAATGAGCAGTTCTTC. Full variable domain (remainder filled in from reference TRBV19 and TRBJ2-1): DGGITQSPKYLFRKEGQNVTLSCEQNLNHDAMYWYRQDPGQGLRLIYYSQIVNDFQKGDIAEGYSVSREKKESFPLTVTSAQKNPTAFYLCASSLSGSSYNEQFFGPGTRLTVL.

The rearrangement uses TRBV6-5 and TRBJ1-6; no definite D call. V was clipped by 6 bases and J by 7 bases, with 10 bases between them. The germline CDR1 and CDR2 sequences are MNHEY and SVGAGI. This CDR3 comprises 13 residues. The CDR3 DNA is TGTGCCAGCAGGACGAAGGGAAATTCACCCCTCCACTTT. Encoded protein: CASRTKGNSPLHF.

V and J are TRBV13 and TRBJ1-1; 8 bases line up with TRBD1. Germline assignment: CDR1 PRHDT and CDR2 FYEKMQ (reference sequence). Trimming cost V 6 bases and J 4 bases; bases outside gene matches: 7. The CDR3 length is 14 residues. CDR3 residues: CASRSRGQATEAFF. CDR3 DNA sequence: TGTGCCAGCAGGAGCAGGGGACAGGCCACTGAAGCTTTCTTT.

The chain combines TRBV18 with TRBJ2-3, with 10 positions matching TRBD2. CDR1 KGHSH and CDR2 LQKENI come from the germline V gene. Germline trimming cut 4 bases from V and 5 bases from J; bases unmatched to any gene: 6. The length of the CDR3 is 15 residues. CDR3 nucleotides: TGTGCCAGCTCACTCCTAGCGGGGGTTGGAGATACGCAGTATTTT. This codes for CASSLLAGVGDTQYF.

Here the CDR3 reads CASSPKGTLGFWQYF. In DNA form, the CDR3 reads TGTGCCAGCAGCCCTAAAGGAACCTTAGGTTTTTGGCAGTACTTC. The V and J genes are TRBV14 and TRBJ2-7; D gene uncertain. This CDR3 comprises 15 residues. Germline-derived CDR1 and CDR2 are SGHDN and FVKESK. Trimming took off 4 bases at V and 9 bases at J, with 22 bases between the two ends.

Details on this clone: Other nucleotide sequences in the sample specify the same CDR3. The gene calls are TRBV7-2 and TRBJ2-3; TRBD2 matches 8 bases. This CDR3 has 15 residues. The germline V gene has CDR1 SGHTA and CDR2 FQGNSA. V trimming: 3 bases; J trimming: 1 base; junction bases outside the gene matches: 3. The CDR3, as DNA: TGTGCCAGCAGCTTGGGGCGGGGGGGCACAGATACGCAGTATTTT. This codes for CASSLGRGGTDTQYF.

This clone was counted a single time. The chain carries TRBV9 and TRBJ2-2; D is possibly TRBD1 or TRBD2 (5 bases each). The V and J ends lost 6 bases and 2 bases respectively, with 8 bases between them. The germline V gene encodes CDR1 SGDLS and CDR2 YYNGEE. The CDR3 consists of 13 residues. The CDR3 sequence is CASTRGNTGELFF. The CDR3, as DNA: TGTGCCAGCACGAGGGGTAACACCGGGGAGCTGTTTTTT.

The chain combines TRBV15 with TRBJ2-1, with 8 bases that match TRBD2. The CDR3 covers 16 residues. The V gene end was trimmed by 0 bases and the J gene end by 3 bases; junction bases not matched to a gene: 4. Germline V gives CDR1 LNHNV, CDR2 YYDKDF (reference sequence). CDR3 nucleotide sequence: TGTGCCACCAGCAGAGATTTGAGCGGGGGCTACAATGAGCAGTTCTTC. Translated, it gives CATSRDLSGGYNEQFF.